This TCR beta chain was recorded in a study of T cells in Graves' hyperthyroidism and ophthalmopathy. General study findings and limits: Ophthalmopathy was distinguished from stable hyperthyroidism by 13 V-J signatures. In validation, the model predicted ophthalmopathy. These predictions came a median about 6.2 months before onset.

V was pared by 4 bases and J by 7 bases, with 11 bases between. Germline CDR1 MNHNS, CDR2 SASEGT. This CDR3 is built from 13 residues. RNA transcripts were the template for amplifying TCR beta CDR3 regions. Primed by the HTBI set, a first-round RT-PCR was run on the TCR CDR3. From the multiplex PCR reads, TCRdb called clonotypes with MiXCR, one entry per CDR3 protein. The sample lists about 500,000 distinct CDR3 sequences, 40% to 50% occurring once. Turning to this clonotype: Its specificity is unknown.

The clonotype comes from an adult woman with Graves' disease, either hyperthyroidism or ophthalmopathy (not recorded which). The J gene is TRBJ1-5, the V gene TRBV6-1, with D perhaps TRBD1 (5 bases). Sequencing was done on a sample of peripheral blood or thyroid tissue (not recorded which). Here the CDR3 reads CASSGLTEQPQHF. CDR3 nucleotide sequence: TGTGCCAGCAGTGGCCTGACAGAGCAGCCCCAGCATTTT.